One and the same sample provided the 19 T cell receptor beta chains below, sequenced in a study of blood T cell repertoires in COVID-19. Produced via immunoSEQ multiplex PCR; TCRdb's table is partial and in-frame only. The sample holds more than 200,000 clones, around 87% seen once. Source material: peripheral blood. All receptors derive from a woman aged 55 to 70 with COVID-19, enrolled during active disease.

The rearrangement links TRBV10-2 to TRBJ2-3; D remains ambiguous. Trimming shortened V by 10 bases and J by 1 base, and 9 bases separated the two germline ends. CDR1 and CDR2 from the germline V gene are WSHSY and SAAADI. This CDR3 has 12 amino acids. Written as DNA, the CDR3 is TGCGCCACCCACCAGGGCACAGATACGCAGTATTTT. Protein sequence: CATHQGTDTQYF.

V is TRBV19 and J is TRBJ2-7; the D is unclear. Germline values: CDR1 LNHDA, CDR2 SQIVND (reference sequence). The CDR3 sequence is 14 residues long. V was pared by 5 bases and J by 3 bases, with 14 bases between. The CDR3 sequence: CASSPHQARYEQYF. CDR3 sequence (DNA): TGTGCCAGTAGTCCGCACCAAGCACGCTACGAGCAGTACTTC. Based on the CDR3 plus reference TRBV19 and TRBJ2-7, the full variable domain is DGGITQSPKYLFRKEGQNVTLSCEQNLNHDAMYWYRQDPGQGLRLIYYSQIVNDFQKGDIAEGYSVSREKKESFPLTVTSAQKNPTAFYLCASSPHQARYEQYFGPGTRLTVT.

In nucleotides, the CDR3 is TGCGCCAGCGCCGTGACAGGGGTGGGGACTAGCGGAGCTCGGTCCTACAATGAGCAGTTCTTC. Amino acids: CASAVTGVGTSGARSYNEQFF. V gene TRBV5-1 combines with J gene TRBJ2-1; 11 nucleotides agree with TRBD2. V was clipped by 7 bases and J by 1 base; unmatched bases: 22. In germline, CDR1 is SGHRS, CDR2 YFSETQ. The CDR3 contains 21 residues. The whole variable domain, remainder taken from reference TRBV5-1 and TRBJ2-1, is KAGVTQTPRYLIKTRGQQVTLSCSPISGHRSVSWYQQTPGQGLQFLFEYFSETQRNKGNFPGRFSGRQFSNSRSEMNVSTLELGDSALYLCASAVTGVGTSGARSYNEQFFGPGTRLTVL.

CDR3 in DNA: TGTGCCAGCAGTTTAGGTTGGACTAGCTTTAACACCGGGGAGCTGTTTTTT. Encoded protein: CASSLGWTSFNTGELFF. J is TRBJ2-2 and V is TRBV27; TRBD2 agrees at 8 bases. CDR3 size: 17 residues. CDR1 and CDR2 from the germline V gene are MNHEY and SMNVEV (reference sequence). J gave up 2 bases and V 2 bases, and 7 bases lay outside the gene matches.

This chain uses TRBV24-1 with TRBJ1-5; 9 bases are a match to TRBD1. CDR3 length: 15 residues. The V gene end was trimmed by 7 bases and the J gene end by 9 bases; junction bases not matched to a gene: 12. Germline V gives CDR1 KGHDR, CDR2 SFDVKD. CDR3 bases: TGTGCCACCAGATTTACCGGGACAGGGTACGTGCCCCAGCATTTT. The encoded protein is CATRFTGTGYVPQHF.

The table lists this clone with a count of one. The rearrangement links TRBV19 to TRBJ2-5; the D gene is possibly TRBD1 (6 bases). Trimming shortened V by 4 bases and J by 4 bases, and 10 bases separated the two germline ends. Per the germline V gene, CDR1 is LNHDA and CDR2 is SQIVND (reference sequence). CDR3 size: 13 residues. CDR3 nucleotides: TGTGCCAGTAGTAAGGGACATGGAGAGACCCAGTACTTC. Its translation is CASSKGHGETQYF.

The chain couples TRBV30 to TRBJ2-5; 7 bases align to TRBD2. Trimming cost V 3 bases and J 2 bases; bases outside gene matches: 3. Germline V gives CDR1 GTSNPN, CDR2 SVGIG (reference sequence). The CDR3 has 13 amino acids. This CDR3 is CAWRWRGQETQYF. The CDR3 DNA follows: TGTGCCTGGAGATGGCGGGGGCAAGAGACCCAGTACTTC.

The CDR3 DNA reads as TGTGCCAGCCGTGGACACGCGAACACCGGGGAGCTGTTTTTT. Its translation is CASRGHANTGELFF. V is TRBV3-1 (or the pseudogene TRBV3-2) and J is TRBJ2-2, with D perhaps TRBD1 (5 bases). This CDR3 region has 14 residues. Trimming removed 8 bases from V and 0 bases from J, with 10 bases in between. From germline, CDR1 is LGHDT and CDR2 YNNKEL (reference sequence).

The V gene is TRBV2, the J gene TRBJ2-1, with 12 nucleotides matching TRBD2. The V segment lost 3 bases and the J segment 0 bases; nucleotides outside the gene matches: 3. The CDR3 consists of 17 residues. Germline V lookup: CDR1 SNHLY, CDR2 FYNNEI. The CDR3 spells CASSESSGRASYNEQFF. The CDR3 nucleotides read TGTGCCAGCAGTGAGTCTAGCGGGAGGGCCTCCTACAATGAGCAGTTCTTC.

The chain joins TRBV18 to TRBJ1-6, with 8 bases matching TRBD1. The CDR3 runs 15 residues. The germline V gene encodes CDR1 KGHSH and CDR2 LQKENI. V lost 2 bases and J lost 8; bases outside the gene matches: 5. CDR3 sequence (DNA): TGTGCCAGCTCACCAGGGACAGGTTATTATTCACCCCTCCACTTT. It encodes CASSPGTGYYSPLHF.

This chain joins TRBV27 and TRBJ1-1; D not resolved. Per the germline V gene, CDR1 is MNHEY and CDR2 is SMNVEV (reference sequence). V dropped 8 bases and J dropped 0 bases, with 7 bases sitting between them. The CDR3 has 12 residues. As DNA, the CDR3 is TGTGCCAGCGGTTCCGTGAACACTGAAGCTTTCTTT. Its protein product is CASGSVNTEAFF.

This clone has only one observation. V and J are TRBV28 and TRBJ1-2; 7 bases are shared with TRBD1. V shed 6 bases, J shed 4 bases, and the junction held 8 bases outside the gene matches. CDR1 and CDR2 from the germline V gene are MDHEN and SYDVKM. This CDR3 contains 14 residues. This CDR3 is CASRQQGVGYGYTF. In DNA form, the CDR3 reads TGTGCCAGCAGACAGCAGGGGGTCGGCTATGGCTACACCTTC.

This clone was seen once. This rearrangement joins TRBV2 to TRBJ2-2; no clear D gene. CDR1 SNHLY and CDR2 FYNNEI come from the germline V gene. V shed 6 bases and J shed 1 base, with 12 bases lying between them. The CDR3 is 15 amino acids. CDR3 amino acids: CASRETALNTGELFF. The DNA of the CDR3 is TGTGCCAGCAGAGAAACAGCCCTGAACACCGGGGAGCTGTTTTTT. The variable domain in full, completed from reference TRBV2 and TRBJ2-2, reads EPEVTQTPSHQVTQMGQEVILRCVPISNHLYFYWYRQILGQKVEFLVSFYNNEISEKSEIFDDQFSVERPDGSNFTLKIRSTKLEDSAMYFCASRETALNTGELFFGEGSRLTVL.

The DNA for the CDR3 is TGCAGCGTTGACCCTAGTGGAGGGAACACCGGGGAGCTGTTTTTT. Encoded protein: CSVDPSGGNTGELFF. The chain is built from TRBV29-1 and TRBJ2-2, with D possibly TRBD2 on 5 matching bases. V lost 3 bases to trimming and J lost 1 base, with 12 bases between them. This CDR3 contains 15 residues. CDR1 is SQVTM and CDR2 is ANQGSEA in the germline V gene.

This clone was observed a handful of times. The CDR3 DNA follows: TGTGCCGCGGCACCGCGGGTGAACACTGAAGCTTTCTTT. This sequence encodes CAAAPRVNTEAFF. This chain joins TRBV28 and TRBJ1-1; D gene unclear. The ends were cut back, 11 bases at V and 0 bases at J, with 13 bases in the middle. This CDR3 comprises 13 residues. Germline V gene lookup returns CDR1 MDHEN and CDR2 SYDVKM.

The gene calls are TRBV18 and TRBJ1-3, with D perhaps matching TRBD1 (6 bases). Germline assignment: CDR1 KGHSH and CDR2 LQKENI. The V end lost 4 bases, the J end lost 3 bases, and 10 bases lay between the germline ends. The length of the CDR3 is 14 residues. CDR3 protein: CASSRNRDGNTIYF. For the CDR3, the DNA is TGTGCCAGCTCACGGAACAGGGATGGAAACACCATATATTTT.

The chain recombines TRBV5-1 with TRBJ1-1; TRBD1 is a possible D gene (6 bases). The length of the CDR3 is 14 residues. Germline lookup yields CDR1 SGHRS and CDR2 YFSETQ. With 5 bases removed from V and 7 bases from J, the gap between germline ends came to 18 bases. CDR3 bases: TGCGCCAGCAGACAGGGACCCGAGTCGGGTGAAGCTTTCTTT. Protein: CASRQGPESGEAFF. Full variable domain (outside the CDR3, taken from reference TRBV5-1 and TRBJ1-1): KAGVTQTPRYLIKTRGQQVTLSCSPISGHRSVSWYQQTPGQGLQFLFEYFSETQRNKGNFPGRFSGRQFSNSRSEMNVSTLELGDSALYLCASRQGPESGEAFFGQGTRLTVV.

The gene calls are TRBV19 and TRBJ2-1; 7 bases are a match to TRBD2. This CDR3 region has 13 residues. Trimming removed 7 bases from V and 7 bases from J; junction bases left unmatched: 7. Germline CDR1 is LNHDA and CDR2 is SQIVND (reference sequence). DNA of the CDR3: TGTGCCAGTAAGGCGGGAGCTACGAATGAGCAGTTCTTC. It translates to CASKAGATNEQFF.

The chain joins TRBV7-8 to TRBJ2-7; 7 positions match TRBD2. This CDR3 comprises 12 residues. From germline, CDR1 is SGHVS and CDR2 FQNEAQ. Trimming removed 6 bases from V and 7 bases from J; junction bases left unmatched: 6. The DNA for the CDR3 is TGTGCCAGCAGTCGACCCGGGGGGGAGCAGTACTTC. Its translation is CASSRPGGEQYF.